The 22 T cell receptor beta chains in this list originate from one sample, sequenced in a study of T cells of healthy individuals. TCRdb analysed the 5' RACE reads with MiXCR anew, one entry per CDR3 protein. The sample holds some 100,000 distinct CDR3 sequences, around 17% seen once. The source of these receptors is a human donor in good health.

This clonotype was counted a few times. CDR3 region: CAISDDRISGANVLTF. The CDR3 region has the DNA TGTGCCATCAGTGACGACAGAATCTCTGGGGCCAACGTCCTGACTTTC. This sequence joins TRBV10-3 and TRBJ2-6; D possibly corresponds to TRBD1 (5 bases). V gave up 3 bases and J gave up 0 bases, with 9 bases separating them. Germline V gene data show CDR1 as ENHRY and CDR2 as SYGVKD. The CDR3 runs to 16 residues.

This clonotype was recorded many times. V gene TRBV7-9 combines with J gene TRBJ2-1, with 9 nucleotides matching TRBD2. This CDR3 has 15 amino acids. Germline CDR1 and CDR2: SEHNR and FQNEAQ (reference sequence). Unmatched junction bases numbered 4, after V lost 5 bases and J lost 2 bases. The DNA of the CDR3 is TGTGCCAGCAGCCAGACTAGCGGACCCTACAATGAGCAGTTCTTC. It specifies CASSQTSGPYNEQFF.

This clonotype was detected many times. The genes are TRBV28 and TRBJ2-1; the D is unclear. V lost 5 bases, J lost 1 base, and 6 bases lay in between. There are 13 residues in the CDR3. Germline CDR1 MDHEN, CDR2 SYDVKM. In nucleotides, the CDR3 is TGTGCCAGCAGTCGCAGATCCTACAATGAGCAGTTCTTC. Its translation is CASSRRSYNEQFF.

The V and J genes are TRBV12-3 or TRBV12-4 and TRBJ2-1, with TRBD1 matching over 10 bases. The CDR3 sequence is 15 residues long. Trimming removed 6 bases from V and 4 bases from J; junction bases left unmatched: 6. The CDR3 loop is CASSPGQGQYNEQFF. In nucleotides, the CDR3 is TGTGCCAGCAGCCCGGGACAGGGGCAGTACAATGAGCAGTTCTTC.

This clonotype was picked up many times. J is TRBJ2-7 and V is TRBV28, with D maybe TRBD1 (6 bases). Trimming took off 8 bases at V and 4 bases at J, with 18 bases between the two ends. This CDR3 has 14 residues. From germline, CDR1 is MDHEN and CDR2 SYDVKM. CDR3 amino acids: CASWGRGRRYEQYF. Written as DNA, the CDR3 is TGTGCCAGCTGGGGGCGTGGTAGAAGATACGAGCAGTACTTC.

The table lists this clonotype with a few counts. The CDR3 is CSAIGTFRGVGQPQHF. The CDR3 DNA is TGCAGTGCTATAGGGACCTTTCGGGGGGTCGGGCAGCCCCAGCATTTT. The chain joins TRBV20-1 to TRBJ1-5; perhaps TRBD1 as D (5 bases). CDR1 and CDR2 from the germline V gene are DFQATT and SNEGSKA (reference sequence). V lost 4 bases to trimming and J lost 7 bases, with 23 bases between them. This CDR3 is built from 16 residues.

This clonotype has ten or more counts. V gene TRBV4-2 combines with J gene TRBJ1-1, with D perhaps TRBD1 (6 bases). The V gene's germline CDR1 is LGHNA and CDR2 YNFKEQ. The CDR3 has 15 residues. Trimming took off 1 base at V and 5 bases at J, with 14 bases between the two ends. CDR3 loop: CASSQGKQGLTEAFF. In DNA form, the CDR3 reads TGTGCCAGCAGCCAAGGTAAACAGGGTTTGACTGAAGCTTTCTTT.

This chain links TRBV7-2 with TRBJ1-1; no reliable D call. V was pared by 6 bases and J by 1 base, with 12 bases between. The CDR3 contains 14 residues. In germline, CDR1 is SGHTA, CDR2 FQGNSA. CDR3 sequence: CASSLSTRNTEAFF. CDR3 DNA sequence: TGTGCCAGCAGTCTCTCTACACGGAACACTGAAGCTTTCTTT. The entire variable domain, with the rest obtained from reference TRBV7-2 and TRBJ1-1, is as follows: GAGVSQSPSNKVTEKGKDVELRCDPISGHTALYWYRQSLGQGLEFLIYFQGNSAPDKSGLPSDRFSAERTGGSVSTLTIQRTQQEDSAVYLCASSLSTRNTEAFFGQGTRLTVV.

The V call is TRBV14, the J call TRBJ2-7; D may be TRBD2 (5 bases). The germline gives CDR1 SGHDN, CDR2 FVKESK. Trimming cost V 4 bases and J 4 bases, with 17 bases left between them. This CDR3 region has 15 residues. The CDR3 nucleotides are TGTGCCAGCAGCCCGCCCGGGAACGAAATGTACGAGCAGTACTTC. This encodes CASSPPGNEMYEQYF.

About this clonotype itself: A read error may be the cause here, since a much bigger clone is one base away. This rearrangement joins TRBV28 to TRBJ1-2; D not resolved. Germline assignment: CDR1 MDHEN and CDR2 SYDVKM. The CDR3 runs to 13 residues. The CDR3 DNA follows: TGTGCCAGCAGTTCCCGGAGGGTTAGTGGCTACAACTTC. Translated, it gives CASSSRRVSGYNF.

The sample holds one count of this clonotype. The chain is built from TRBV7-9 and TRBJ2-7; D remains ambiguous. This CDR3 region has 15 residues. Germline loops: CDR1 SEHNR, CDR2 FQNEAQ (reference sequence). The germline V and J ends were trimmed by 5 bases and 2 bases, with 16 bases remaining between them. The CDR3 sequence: CASSPHRGAAYEQYF. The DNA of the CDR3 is TGTGCCAGCAGCCCGCACCGAGGAGCAGCCTACGAGCAGTACTTC.

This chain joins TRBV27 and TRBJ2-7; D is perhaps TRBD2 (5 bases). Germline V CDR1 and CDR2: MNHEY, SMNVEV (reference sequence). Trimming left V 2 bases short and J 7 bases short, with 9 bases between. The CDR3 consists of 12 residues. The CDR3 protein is CASSLRGREQYF. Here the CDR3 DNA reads TGTGCCAGCAGTTTACGGGGTCGAGAGCAGTACTTC.

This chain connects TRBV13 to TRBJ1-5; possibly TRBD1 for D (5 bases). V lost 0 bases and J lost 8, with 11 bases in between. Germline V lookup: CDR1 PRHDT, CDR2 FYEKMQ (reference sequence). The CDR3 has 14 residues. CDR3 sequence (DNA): TGTGCCAGCAGCTTAGGCCGGGACCGGGAGCCCCAGCATTTT. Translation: CASSLGRDREPQHF.

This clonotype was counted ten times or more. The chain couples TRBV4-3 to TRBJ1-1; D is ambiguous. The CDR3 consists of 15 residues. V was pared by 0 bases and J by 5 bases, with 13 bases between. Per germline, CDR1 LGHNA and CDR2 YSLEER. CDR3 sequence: CASSQDMNTGTEAFF. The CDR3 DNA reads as TGCGCCAGCAGCCAAGATATGAATACGGGGACTGAAGCTTTCTTT.

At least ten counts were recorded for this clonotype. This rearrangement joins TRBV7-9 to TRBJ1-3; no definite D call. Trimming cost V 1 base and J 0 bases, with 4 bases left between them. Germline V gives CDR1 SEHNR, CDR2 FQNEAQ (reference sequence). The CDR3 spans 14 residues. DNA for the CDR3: TGTGCCAGCAGCTTAGGGGTCTCTGGAAACACCATATATTTT. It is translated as CASSLGVSGNTIYF. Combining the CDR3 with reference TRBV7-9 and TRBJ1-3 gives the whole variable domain DTGVSQNPRHKITKRGQNVTFRCDPISEHNRLYWYRQTLGQGPEFLTYFQNEAQLEKSRLLSDRFSAERPKGSFSTLEIQRTEQGDSAMYLCASSLGVSGNTIYFGEGSWLTVV.

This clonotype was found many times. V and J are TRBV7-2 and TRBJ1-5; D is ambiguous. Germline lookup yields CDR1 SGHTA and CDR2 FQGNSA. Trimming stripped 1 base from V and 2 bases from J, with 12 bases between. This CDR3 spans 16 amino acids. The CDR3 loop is CASSLGSSPGNQPQHF. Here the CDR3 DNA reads TGTGCCAGCAGCTTAGGATCCTCCCCGGGCAATCAGCCCCAGCATTTT.

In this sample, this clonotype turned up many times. The CDR3 protein is CASSLGARGDNEQFF. In DNA form, the CDR3 reads TGCGCCAGCAGCTTGGGCGCTAGAGGTGACAATGAGCAGTTCTTC. V and J are TRBV5-1 and TRBJ2-1; D not certain. The germline V and J ends were trimmed by 0 bases and 5 bases, with 12 bases remaining between them. The length of the CDR3 is 15 residues. CDR1 is SGHRS and CDR2 is YFSETQ in the germline V gene.

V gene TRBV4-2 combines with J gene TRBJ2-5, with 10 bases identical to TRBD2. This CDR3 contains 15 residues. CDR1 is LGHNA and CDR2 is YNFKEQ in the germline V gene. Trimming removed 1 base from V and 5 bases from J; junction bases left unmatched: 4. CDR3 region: CASSQAKAGGETQYF. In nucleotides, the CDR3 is TGTGCCAGCAGCCAAGCCAAAGCGGGAGGGGAGACCCAGTACTTC.

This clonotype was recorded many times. The CDR3 is CSAREDYNEQFF. The CDR3 bases are TGCAGTGCTAGAGAGGACTACAATGAGCAGTTCTTC. The chain combines TRBV20-1 with TRBJ2-1; D gene unclear. The germline V gene has CDR1 DFQATT and CDR2 SNEGSKA (reference sequence). This CDR3 is built from 12 residues. The germline V and J ends were trimmed by 0 bases and 3 bases, with 3 bases remaining between them.

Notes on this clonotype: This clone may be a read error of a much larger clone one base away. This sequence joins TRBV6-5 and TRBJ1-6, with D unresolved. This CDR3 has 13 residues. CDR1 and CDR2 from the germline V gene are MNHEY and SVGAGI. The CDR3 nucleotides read TGTGCCAGCAGGGTGACGGTGAATTCACCCCTCAACTTT. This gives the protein CASRVTVNSPLNF.

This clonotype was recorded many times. The CDR3 loop is CAAGAGGATGELFF. DNA of the CDR3: TGTGCTGCGGGCGCGGGGGGTGCGACCGGGGAGCTGTTTTTT. This rearrangement joins TRBV2 to TRBJ2-2, with 8 bases lining up with TRBD2. Germline CDR1 reads SNHLY; CDR2 reads FYNNEI. The CDR3 spans 14 residues.

The CDR3 DNA sequence: TGCGCCAGCAGCTTTGGACCCGCTCAAAGCTCTGGAAACACCATATATTTT. Translated: CASSFGPAQSSGNTIYF. V and J are TRBV5-1 and TRBJ1-3; D ambiguous. This CDR3 is built from 17 residues. Deletions cut 2 bases from V and 0 bases from J, with 15 bases between. Germline V CDR1 and CDR2: SGHRS, YFSETQ.